Here is one T cell receptor beta chain with its context. This entry comes from a study of shared clonotypes between healthy human individuals. For every subset, genomic DNA was evenly distributed across several immunoSEQ plates. PCR replicates performed on unsorted PBMC used 300 ng DNA, 28,000 or so T cell genomes. Sequencing used immunoSEQ multiplex PCR; TCRdb keeps in-frame clones, though not all of them. This table has approximately 500,000 clones, 60% to 85% appearing once. Donors were healthy HIV-negative adults without recently reported acute infections or vaccinations. V was trimmed by 6 bases and J by 8 bases, leaving 20 bases between them. The CDR3 is 15 amino acids. CDR1 is WSHSY, CDR2 SAAADI, per germline.

The sample comprised PBMCs. The V gene is TRBV10-2, the J gene TRBJ2-1; D might be TRBD1 (5 bases). The clonotype comes from a woman in her forties in good health. Some clones in this sample may be carry-over from other donors' samples. The CDR3 protein is CASSKELGRTDEQFF. CDR3 DNA sequence: TGCGCCAGCAGCAAAGAGCTGGGGCGGACCGATGAGCAGTTCTTC.